The subject of this entry is one T cell receptor beta chain. Its antigen remains unknown. The CDR3 ends on some other residue instead of the conserved phenylalanine or tryptophan, so this is likely a read error. The sample belongs to a study of PD-1 blockade in classical Hodgkin lymphoma. TCRdb keeps only in-frame clones here, not all; method: immunoSEQ multiplex PCR. The sample lists more than 10,000 clones, about four fifths seen once, with about two fifths in the top ten. Points from the study as a whole: Repertoire differences have undefined causes, possibly disease activity or prior therapy. Some patients began nivolumab under 1 year after ASCT. These patients were excluded from later analyses. At C4D1, TCR diversity had climbed significantly for CD4+ cells, though not for CD8+ cells. Newly diagnosed patients reportedly had lower baseline TCR diversity than healthy donors.

The CDR3 has 13 amino acids. CDR1 is LNHDA and CDR2 is SQIVND in the germline V gene (reference sequence). Trimming shortened V by 3 bases and J by 6 bases, and 8 bases separated the two germline ends. There was relapse after autologous stem cell transplantation in every patient, and there was variation in brentuximab vedotin exposure. From thawed PBMCs, CD8+ T cells were isolated by magnetic negative selection. This receptor was taken from a human donor with classical Hodgkin lymphoma. The chain carries TRBV19 and TRBJ2-2; D remains ambiguous. The material was CD8+ T cells from blood, obtained at baseline. CDR3 sequence (DNA): TGTGCCAGTAGTATGACTGGAGCCGGGGAGCTGTTTTCT. Its protein product is CASSMTGAGELFS.